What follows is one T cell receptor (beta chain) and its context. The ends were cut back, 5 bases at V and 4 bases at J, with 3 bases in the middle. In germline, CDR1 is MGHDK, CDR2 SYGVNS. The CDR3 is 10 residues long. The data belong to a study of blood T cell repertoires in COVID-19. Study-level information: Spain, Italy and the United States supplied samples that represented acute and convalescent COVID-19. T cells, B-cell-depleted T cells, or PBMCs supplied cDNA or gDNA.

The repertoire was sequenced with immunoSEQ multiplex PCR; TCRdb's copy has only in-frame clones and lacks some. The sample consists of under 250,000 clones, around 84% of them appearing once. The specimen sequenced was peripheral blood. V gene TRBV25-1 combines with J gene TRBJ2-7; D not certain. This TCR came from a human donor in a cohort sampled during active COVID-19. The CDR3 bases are TGTGCCAGCAGTCATTACGAGCAGTACTTC. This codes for CASSHYEQYF.